A selection of T cell receptor beta chains follows, all from one sample in a study of beta chain features in type 1 diabetes. Libraries were prepared by immunoSEQ multiplex PCR; TCRdb keeps only in-frame clonotypes and omits some of them. This sample has tens of thousands of clones, with around 56% found just once. Sequenced material: Tregs from blood. These receptors all come from a woman between 35 and 50 years old with type 1 diabetes. Both conserved end residues are trimmed from each CDR3.

j_call v_call cdr3_aa
TRBJ2-2 TRBV27 ASSFGGGATGELF
TRBJ2-3 TRBV28 ASVESGALSRTDTQY
TRBJ2-5 TRBV7-3 ASSLAGGQQETQY
TRBJ2-1 TRBV18 ASSSGGVSYNEQF
TRBJ2-3 TRBV28 ASSDPGLAGVDTQY
TRBJ1-2 TRBV5-1 ASTPSGGRENGYT
TRBJ1-2 TRBV7-2 ASSPVGTGNGYT
TRBJ2-2 TRBV27 ASKQGSLTLTGELF
TRBJ2-2 TRBV10-3 ATWTGGHGELF
TRBJ1-3 TRBV6-6 ASIPTGVGNTIY
TRBJ2-3 TRBV28 ASRALAGAWDTQY
TRBJ2-1 TRBV9 ASSPRQGGAQGNEQF
TRBJ1-5 TRBV7-9 ASSLGQGPNQPQH
TRBJ2-7 TRBV5-1 ASSPLAGEQY
TRBJ2-4 TRBV2 ASSENSKNIQY
TRBJ2-1 TRBV6-5 ASRGQGRSYNEQF
TRBJ1-2 TRBV5-1 ASYPSPGASHYGYT
TRBJ2-3 TRBV18 ASSSATDTQY
TRBJ1-1 TRBV6-5 ASSSPTFSGTEAF
TRBJ1-3 TRBV7-2 ASSFEGGPGNTIY
TRBJ1-1 TRBV7-2 ASSLVRLGRKEMNTEAF
TRBJ2-7 TRBV7-3 ASSLIAVGAYEQY
TRBJ2-7 TRBV6-1 ASSVQGYEQY
TRBJ1-3 TRBV28 ASRDTTGLAGNTIY
TRBJ2-7 TRBV28 ASSLGGDRVYEQY
- TRBV4-3 ASSQGRTGVFGEQY
TRBJ2-3 TRBV29-1 SVDRAGYTQY
TRBJ2-5 TRBV5-1 ASSRRGGEDEQY
TRBJ2-7 TRBV5-4 ASSAGLAGFECEQY
TRBJ2-5 TRBV6-5 ASSPTGGIETQY
TRBJ2-7 TRBV4-1 ASSRGLDYEQY
TRBJ2-2 TRBV14 ASSPWTAVFGELF
TRBJ1-1 TRBV7-2 ASSLGGGRNTEAF
TRBJ1-2 TRBV6-5 ASSYSDRGVNGYT
TRBJ1-2 TRBV27 ASSLLGTGGIRGYT
TRBJ1-1 TRBV4-1 ASSQVGGGPEAF
TRBJ2-3 TRBV29-1 SVEVLQGDTQY
TRBJ1-6 TRBV5-1 ASSLSVGGNSPLH
TRBJ2-1 TRBV4-1 ASSQGGGRGNEQF
TRBJ1-1 TRBV7-2 ASSLGGAKAPAF
TRBJ1-1 TRBV2 ATQKTGRRTEAF
TRBJ2-7 TRBV15 ATSRELALPEQY
TRBJ1-5 TRBV6-6 ASSYGLINQPQH
TRBJ2-2 TRBV4-1 ASSQEARRTGELF
TRBJ1-3 TRBV7-2 ASSLNTGTGNTIY
TRBJ2-3 TRBV7-3 ASSSRQGYTDTQY
TRBJ2-5 TRBV6-1 ASSIQGAAETQY
TRBJ1-1 TRBV7-9 ASSFPPGNTEAF
TRBJ2-1 TRBV6-1 ASSEYGNNEQF
TRBJ2-7 TRBV5-1 ASSHGQGANRGEQY
TRBJ2-2 TRBV4-3 ASSQGRGTGTGELF
TRBJ1-5 TRBV7-9 ASSPGTGGQPQH
TRBJ2-5 TRBV6-5 ASTVSGGLMETQY
TRBJ2-7 TRBV9 ASSVGGTGMFYEQY
TRBJ2-7 TRBV9 ASSPRGATYEQY
TRBJ2-1 TRBV5-1 ASSPSGYEQF
TRBJ2-1 TRBV11-2 ASSATSGRAREQF
TRBJ2-1 TRBV19 ASSRDRYNEQF
TRBJ2-1 TRBV5-1 ASSLGTAKYNEQF
TRBJ2-7 TRBV4-1 ASSPTPTVSEQY